The clone carrying this T cell receptor (beta chain) was seen a single time. What it recognizes is unknown. In germline, CDR1 is GTSNPN, CDR2 SVGIG (reference sequence). This CDR3 region has 13 residues. Trimming removed 3 bases from V and 2 bases from J, with 10 bases in between. TCRdb's table, derived via immunoSEQ multiplex PCR, lists solely in-frame clones and lacks some. In the table there are hundreds of thousands of clones, just over 75% of which are singletons. This specimen comes from a study of shared clonotypes between healthy human individuals. The study, taken as a whole, reports: Few donors restricted represented genetic and exposure-history diversity.

This clonotype was obtained from a woman in her thirties or forties in good health. Some clones in this sample may be carry-over from other donors' samples. The J gene is TRBJ2-5, the V gene TRBV30; D perhaps matches TRBD2 (5 bases). The specimen was PBMCs. For the CDR3, the DNA is TGTGCCTGGAGGACTAAAGGTCAAGAGACCCAGTACTTC. This encodes CAWRTKGQETQYF.